This entry lists 24 T cell receptor beta chains sequenced from one sample in a study of OX40 agonist ivuxolimab in advanced cancers. Here immunoSEQ multiplex PCR was the method, and the copy in TCRdb shows in-frame clones only, minus some. Seen here are 100,000 or so clones, roughly nine tenths observed once, and the top ten hold 0.25% to 0.35%. Sequencing was performed on CD4+ or CD8+ T cells sorted from blood, taken in a trial of the OX40 agonist ivuxolimab. These TCRs come from an adult with an advanced solid tumor such as melanoma, head and neck, liver or kidney cancer.

The chain links TRBV27 to TRBJ2-7; D uncertain. Germline values: CDR1 MNHEY, CDR2 SMNVEV (reference sequence). The CDR3 spans 15 residues. V lost 3 bases to trimming and J lost 0 bases, with 12 bases between them. DNA for the CDR3: TGTGCCAGCAGTTTTAGGGAATCAAGCTCCTACGAGCAGTACTTC. Protein: CASSFRESSSYEQYF.

The CDR3 is CATSRDWGGAETQYF. CDR3 in DNA: TGTGCCACCAGCAGAGATTGGGGGGGCGCGGAGACCCAGTACTTC. The chain recombines TRBV15 with TRBJ2-5; the D gene is possibly TRBD2 (7 bases). Germline lookup yields CDR1 LNHNV and CDR2 YYDKDF (reference sequence). The CDR3 runs 15 residues. Trimming removed 0 bases at V and 5 bases at J, with 13 bases between.

The chain has TRBV18 and TRBJ1-6; D remains unclear. V was trimmed by 5 bases and J by 5 bases, leaving 16 bases between them. The length of the CDR3 is 16 residues. Looked up from germline, CDR1 is KGHSH and CDR2 is LQKENI. CDR3 protein: CASSRSTAQDNSPLHF. In nucleotides, the CDR3 is TGTGCCAGCTCAAGGTCCACGGCGCAAGATAATTCACCCCTCCACTTT.

This sequence joins TRBV7-2 and TRBJ2-5, with unresolved D. Looked up from germline, CDR1 is SGHTA and CDR2 is FQGNSA. V was clipped by 0 bases and J by 2 bases, with 7 bases between them. This CDR3 contains 14 residues. The CDR3 nucleotides are TGTGCCAGCAGCTTAGCGGGGAAGCAAGAGACCCAGTACTTC. It specifies CASSLAGKQETQYF.

This chain uses TRBV21-1 with TRBJ2-3; the table names TRBD2, a call not compared with the DNA. TRBV21-1 is deemed a pseudogene. This CDR3 has 14 amino acids. The CDR3 spells CASSPRLAADTQYF. The CDR3 DNA reads TGTGCCAGCAGCCCGCGACTAGCGGCAGATACGCAGTATTTT.

This clone was recorded once. The chain employs TRBV5-4 and TRBJ2-5; no definite D call. The CDR3 contains 13 residues. The germline gives CDR1 SGHNT, CDR2 YYREEE (reference sequence). Trimming removed 1 base at V and 2 bases at J, with 6 bases between. The CDR3 protein is CASSLPGQETQYF. CDR3 nucleotides: TGTGCCAGCAGCTTGCCTGGACAAGAGACCCAGTACTTC.

This clone was seen only once. DNA for the CDR3: TGTGCCACGGCCTCAGGGGGAAGGACAGATACGCAGTATTTT. It translates to CATASGGRTDTQYF. The rearrangement uses TRBV10-3 and TRBJ2-3; 7 bases are a match to TRBD1. CDR3 length equals 14 residues. The ends lost 10 bases at V and 3 bases at J; junction bases unmatched: 10. Germline CDR1 reads ENHRY; CDR2 reads SYGVKD.

Details on this clone: Other DNA sequences within the sample encode an identical CDR3. The chain is built from TRBV7-2 and TRBJ2-3; 7 bases are shared with TRBD2. The length of the CDR3 is 15 residues. The germline CDR1 and CDR2 sequences are SGHTA and FQGNSA. V lost 0 bases, J lost 2 bases, and 2 bases stayed unmatched. CDR3 sequence reads: CASSLAGGNTDTQYF. The CDR3, as DNA: TGTGCCAGCAGCTTAGCGGGAGGGAACACAGATACGCAGTATTTT.

The rearrangement links TRBV18 to TRBJ1-5; 9 nucleotides match TRBD1. The CDR3 sequence is 16 residues long. Trimming removed 1 base from V and 4 bases from J; junction bases left unmatched: 5. The V gene's germline CDR1 is KGHSH and CDR2 LQKENI. DNA of the CDR3: TGTGCCAGCTCACCACGTGGGACAGGGCAGAATCAGCCCCAGCATTTT. Protein product: CASSPRGTGQNQPQHF.

V usage is TRBV19 and J usage is TRBJ1-5, with 10 bases lining up with TRBD1. This CDR3 region has 16 residues. V lost 9 bases, J lost 5 bases, and 13 bases stayed unmatched. Germline CDR1 and CDR2: LNHDA and SQIVND (reference sequence). CDR3 nucleotides: TGTGCCAGCAGAACTTTATTGACAGGGGGCGATCAGCCCCAGCATTTT. Amino acid sequence: CASRTLLTGGDQPQHF.

CDR3 loop: CASSLEQGGAGANVLTF. CDR3 in DNA: TGTGCCAGCTCACTGGAACAAGGGGGCGCTGGGGCCAACGTCCTGACTTTC. The rearrangement links TRBV18 to TRBJ2-6; 7 bases agree with TRBD1. With V trimmed by 4 bases and J by 2 bases, 8 bases remained unmatched. CDR3 length: 17 residues. The germline V gene encodes CDR1 KGHSH and CDR2 LQKENI. The full variable domain, its missing parts supplied by reference TRBV18 and TRBJ2-6, is NAGVMQNPRHLVRRRGQEARLRCSPMKGHSHVYWYRQLPEEGLKFMVYLQKENIIDESGMPKERFSAEFPKEGPSILRIQQVVRGDSAAYFCASSLEQGGAGANVLTFGAGSRLTVL.

The chain combines TRBV4-3 with TRBJ1-3; D uncertain. The V end lost 1 base, the J end lost 0 bases, and 7 bases lay between the germline ends. The CDR3 has 15 amino acids. Germline CDR1 and CDR2: LGHNA and YSLEER. CDR3 sequence: CASSQVYSSGNTIYF. The DNA of the CDR3 is TGCGCCAGCAGCCAAGTTTACAGCTCTGGAAACACCATATATTTT.

The rearrangement joins TRBV19 to TRBJ1-5; possibly TRBD1 for D (6 bases). Germline V lookup: CDR1 LNHDA, CDR2 SQIVND (reference sequence). This CDR3 is 15 amino acids long. The V gene lost 6 bases and the J gene lost 2 bases, with 14 bases spanning the gap. CDR3 nucleotides: TGTGCCAGTAGAGTTACAGGGAGGGGCAATCAGCCCCAGCATTTT. It translates to CASRVTGRGNQPQHF.

In DNA form, the CDR3 reads TGCGCCAGCAGTTTTGACCCAGGGGGCCCGAGCTCCTACGAGCAGTACTTC. Its protein is CASSFDPGGPSSYEQYF. The rearrangement links TRBV5-1 to TRBJ2-7, with TRBD1 matching over 8 bases. Trimming took 5 bases from V and 0 from J; bases not matched to a gene: 13. This CDR3 region has 17 residues. CDR1 and CDR2 from the germline V gene are SGHRS and YFSETQ.

V is TRBV7-3 and J is TRBJ2-3; 9 bases line up with TRBD2. The germline V gene encodes CDR1 SGHTA and CDR2 FQGTGA. The CDR3 length is 14 residues. Losses at the gene ends were 4 bases for V and 6 bases for J; bases not matched to a gene: 5. The CDR3 bases are TGTGCCAGCAGCTCGGGTAGCGGGAGTGATACGCAGTATTTT. This sequence encodes CASSSGSGSDTQYF.

A few counts support this clone. The J gene is TRBJ2-5, the V gene TRBV10-3; D is unresolved. Germline-derived CDR1 and CDR2 are ENHRY and SYGVKD. Trimming cost V 11 bases and J 4 bases, with 20 bases left between them. The CDR3 is 14 residues long. CDR3 sequence (DNA): TGTGCCTCTAGGTTAGACTCCGGGCGAGAGACCCAGTACTTC. Translated: CASRLDSGRETQYF.

The chain uses TRBV2 and TRBJ2-1, with TRBD1 matching 9 bases. Looked up from germline, CDR1 is SNHLY and CDR2 is FYNNEI. The CDR3 extends over 15 amino acids. Trimming took 6 bases from V and 5 from J; bases not matched to a gene: 8. CDR3 in DNA: TGTGCCAGCAGGGAGACAGGGGGTGGACACAATGAGCAGTTCTTC. Its translation is CASRETGGGHNEQFF.

This chain joins TRBV29-1 and TRBJ2-7; TRBD1 aligns across 9 bases. The CDR3 contains 14 residues. Trimming removed 7 bases from V and 5 bases from J; junction bases left unmatched: 12. Per germline, CDR1 SQVTM and CDR2 ANQGSEA. The CDR3 DNA is TGCAGCGCCCGCCCTGGGACAGGGTTTGACGAGCAGTACTTC. Protein product: CSARPGTGFDEQYF.

This clone came up a few times. The J gene is TRBJ1-1, the V gene TRBV7-7; D is ambiguous. The germline CDR1 and CDR2 sequences are SSHAT and FNYEAQ (reference sequence). V was shortened by 5 bases and J by 0 bases, with 7 bases between the two germline ends. The CDR3 spans 13 residues. The CDR3 protein is CASSLEMNTEAFF. The CDR3 DNA sequence: TGTGCCAGCAGCCTTGAAATGAACACTGAAGCTTTCTTT.

The V gene is TRBV10-3, the J gene TRBJ1-1; D gene ambiguous. Between the trimmed V and J ends, which lost 11 bases and 2 bases, there was a span of 15 bases. Germline V gene lookup returns CDR1 ENHRY and CDR2 SYGVKD. There are 13 residues in the CDR3. The CDR3 bases are TGTGCCTCCAGCCTTTGGGTTAACACTGAAGCTTTCTTT. Its translation: CASSLWVNTEAFF.

The chain combines TRBV5-4 with TRBJ2-2, with 11 bases that match TRBD2. This CDR3 spans 19 amino acids. Germline V lookup: CDR1 SGHNT, CDR2 YYREEE (reference sequence). J gave up 1 base and V 4 bases, and 12 bases lay outside the gene matches. The CDR3 DNA sequence: TGTGCCAGCAGCACGCGTGTTTTAGCGGGAGGGATGAACACCGGGGAGCTGTTTTTT. Protein sequence: CASSTRVLAGGMNTGELFF.

V and J are TRBV6-1 and TRBJ2-7, with 9 bases aligning to TRBD2. The CDR3 extends over 15 amino acids. CDR1 is MNHNS, CDR2 SASEGT, per germline. Trimming cost V 2 bases and J 2 bases; bases outside gene matches: 4. CDR3 DNA sequence: TGTGCCAGCAGTGAACTAGCGGGACGAGCCTACGAGCAGTACTTC. Its translation is CASSELAGRAYEQYF.

V and J are TRBV10-3 and TRBJ1-1; perhaps TRBD1 as D (6 bases). Trimming removed 6 bases at V and 3 bases at J, with 14 bases between. CDR1 is ENHRY and CDR2 is SYGVKD in the germline V gene. The CDR3 has 14 amino acids. CDR3 coding DNA: TGTGCCATCAGGGAGGGGGTAGTGGACACTGAAGCTTTCTTT. The encoded protein is CAIREGVVDTEAFF.

This chain connects TRBV7-9 to TRBJ2-3, with TRBD2 as a possible D gene (6 bases). The V end was cut by 5 bases, the J end by 2 bases, with 11 bases between. This CDR3 has 14 residues. Looked up from germline, CDR1 is SEHNR and CDR2 is FQNEAQ (reference sequence). This CDR3 is CASSRQGLTDTQYF. DNA of the CDR3: TGTGCCAGCAGCCGCCAGGGACTCACAGATACGCAGTATTTT.